Following are 30 T cell receptor beta chains from one sample sequenced in a study of tumor and adjacent non-tumor tissue in lung cancer. TCRbeta libraries were built with three rounds of nested PCR, modified from ARM-PCR. In TCRdb, the multiplex PCR reads were re-called with MiXCR into one record per CDR3 protein. Among about 200,000 distinct CDR3 sequences listed, 71% were seen once. This sample's RNA came from whole unsorted tissue. Sequences were obtained from lung tumor tissue. These receptors all come from a man aged 55 to 69 with non-small cell lung cancer.

A remark on this clonotype: The junction departs from the called germline gene at one end, perhaps through a read error. The V call is TRBV11-2, the J call TRBJ2-2; 9 nucleotides line up with TRBD1. The CDR3 contains 15 residues. Germline V gene data show CDR1 as SGHAT and CDR2 as FQNNGV. The chain's CDR3 is CTSSAGQGLTVELFF. Here the CDR3 DNA reads TGTACCAGCAGCGCGGGACAGGGACTTACCGTGGAGCTGTTTTTT.

The chain's CDR3 is CASIQDRRTGAEQFF. The CDR3 nucleotides read TGTGCCAGTATCCAAGACCGACGGACAGGGGCTGAGCAGTTCTTC. This chain links TRBV4-2 with TRBJ2-1; TRBD1 agrees at 9 bases. Losses at the gene ends were 9 bases for V and 9 bases for J; bases not matched to a gene: 15. The CDR3 is 15 amino acids. Germline V gene sequence: CDR1 LGHNA, CDR2 YNFKEQ.

The rearrangement uses TRBV20-1 and TRBJ2-5; D may match TRBD1 or TRBD2 (5 bases each). This CDR3 spans 13 amino acids. V lost 6 bases and J 2 bases, leaving 13 bases between the germline ends. Germline V lookup: CDR1 DFQATT, CDR2 SNEGSKA (reference sequence). In nucleotides, the CDR3 is TGCAGTGCCAACCGGGACGATCAAGAGACCCAGTACTTC. Its translation is CSANRDDQETQYF.

The chain recombines TRBV6-1 with TRBJ1-5; unclear D gene. Trimming removed 5 bases from V and 7 bases from J, with 18 bases in between. The CDR3 runs to 15 residues. Germline assignment: CDR1 MNHNS and CDR2 SASEGT. This chain's CDR3 is CASSQPGISVQPQHF. CDR3 coding DNA: TGTGCCAGCAGTCAGCCGGGTATTTCGGTGCAGCCCCAGCATTTT.

To note about this clonotype: A junction end diverges from the germline sequence, so it may reflect a read error. The chain has TRBV10-1 and TRBJ2-3, with 8 bases aligning to TRBD1. This CDR3 region has 12 residues. Germline CDR1 is WNHNN and CDR2 is SYGVQD (reference sequence). This chain's CDR3 is CASGQGTDRQYF. The DNA for the CDR3 is TGCGCCAGCGGACAGGGCACAGATAGGCAGTATTTT.

Worth noting for this clonotype: Because it lacks the conserved phenylalanine or tryptophan at the end, this CDR3 is likely a read error. Because the CDR3's place on the DNA is in doubt, the DNA is left out and the CDR3 is given as listed by TCRdb. The chain recombines TRBV11-2 with TRBJ2-5; the table's D gene call, TRBD1, was not cross checked with the DNA. The CDR3 region is 14 residues in length, termini included. CDR1 SGHAT and CDR2 FQNNGV come from the germline V gene. CDR3 amino acids: CASGSGQVQETRYL.

The chain recombines TRBV7-2 with TRBJ2-7; D is ambiguous. Germline CDR1 is SGHTA and CDR2 is FQGNSA. The CDR3 length is 12 residues. V was cut by 4 bases and J by 7 bases, with 11 bases left in between. The CDR3 DNA follows: TGTGCCAGCAGCTCCTACTTGGGGGAGCAGTACTTC. The encoded protein is CASSSYLGEQYF. The whole variable domain, remainder taken from reference TRBV7-2 and TRBJ2-7, is GAGVSQSPSNKVTEKGKDVELRCDPISGHTALYWYRQSLGQGLEFLIYFQGNSAPDKSGLPSDRFSAERTGGSVSTLTIQRTQQEDSAVYLCASSSYLGEQYFGPGTRLTVT.

The table lists this clonotype with a count of one. At one of its ends the junction is not consistent with the germline gene, which may arise from a read error. The chain employs TRBV11-2 and TRBJ1-2, with TRBD1 matching over 10 bases. The CDR3 is 13 residues long. Germline CDR1 is SGHAT and CDR2 is FQNNGV. Here the CDR3 reads CTSSPTGGYSYTF. In nucleotides, the CDR3 is TGTACCAGCAGCCCGACAGGGGGCTATAGCTACACCTTC.

Only a few counts were recorded for this clonotype. A much larger clone differs by one base, so this may be a read error. The J gene is TRBJ1-5, the V gene TRBV11-3; 7 nucleotides line up with TRBD1. Germline V gene data show CDR1 as SGHNT and CDR2 as YENEEA. CDR3 size: 12 residues. The CDR3: CDSSSQGGPQHF. The CDR3, as DNA: TGTGACAGCAGCTCTCAGGGGGGGCCCCAGCATTTT.

This clonotype was recorded at least ten times. This chain joins TRBV11-2 and TRBJ2-1; TRBD2 matches at 12 bases. The CDR3 spans 17 residues. Germline V gene data show CDR1 as SGHAT and CDR2 as FQNNGV. Unmatched junction bases numbered 14, after V lost 2 bases and J lost 12 bases. The CDR3 region has the DNA TGTGCCAGCAGCTTAAGGCCCCCGACTAGCGGGGGAGGGGGGCAGTTCTTC. Protein product: CASSLRPPTSGGGGQFF. Complete variable domain (other parts from reference TRBV11-2 and TRBJ2-1): EAGVAQSPRYKIIEKRQSVAFWCNPISGHATLYWYQQILGQGPKLLIQFQNNGVVDDSQLPKDRFSAERLKGVDSTLKIQPAKLEDSAVYLCASSLRPPTSGGGGQFFGPGTRLTVL.

The chain has TRBV29-1 and TRBJ2-1; the D is unclear. V was clipped by 4 bases and J by 0 bases, with 19 bases between them. This CDR3 spans 17 amino acids. The germline V gene encodes CDR1 SQVTM and CDR2 ANQGSEA. In DNA form, the CDR3 reads TGCAGCGTTGGACGCCGATTAGCACCCAGCTCCTACAATGAGCAGTTCTTC. Translation gives CSVGRRLAPSSYNEQFF.

About this clonotype itself: Mismatch with germline at one junction end may stem from a read error. J is TRBJ2-3 and V is TRBV4-1; D gene ambiguous. CDR1 and CDR2 from the germline V gene are MGHRA and YSYEKL. The CDR3 consists of 13 residues. CDR3 bases: TGCGCCAGCAGCAAAGAATCCACGGGTACGCAGTATTTT. As protein: CASSKESTGTQYF.

For this clonotype: A read error is likely, as this CDR3 ends without the conserved phenylalanine or tryptophan. The chain links TRBV11-3 to TRBJ2-7; D is undetermined. The CDR3 extends over 14 amino acids. Germline loops: CDR1 SGHNT, CDR2 YENEEA. The CDR3 is CAISLVSSTAEQYL. CDR3 DNA sequence: TGTGCCATCAGCTTAGTCAGCTCCACCGCCGAGCAGTACTTG.

In regard to this clonotype: A much larger clonotype is one base distant, so this may be a read error. This rearrangement joins TRBV20-1 to TRBJ2-1; 15 nucleotides line up with TRBD2. Germline CDR1 DFQATT, CDR2 SNEGSKA (reference sequence). The CDR3 runs 14 residues. In DNA form, the CDR3 reads TGCATTGCTTTCGGACTAGCGGGAGGGAGTGAGCAGTTCTTC. It codes for CIAFGLAGGSEQFF.

This clonotype was detected only a few times. This chain uses TRBV4-2 with TRBJ2-2; no reliable D call. Trimming took off 1 base at V and 0 bases at J, with 6 bases between the two ends. The CDR3 extends over 15 amino acids. Germline V CDR1 and CDR2: LGHNA, YNFKEQ. DNA for the CDR3: TGTGCCAGCAGCCAAGGACTTTCGAACACCGGGGAGCTGTTTTTT. This translates into CASSQGLSNTGELFF.

A word on this clonotype: A clone one base away is much larger, so this may be a read error. The rearrangement uses TRBV30 and TRBJ2-6; a possible D gene is TRBD1 (11 bases). This CDR3 is 17 amino acids long. Germline assignment: CDR1 GTSNPN and CDR2 SVGIG (reference sequence). The CDR3 nucleotides are TGTGCCTGGAGTGGCCGGACTAGCGGACAGGGGGCCAGCGTCCTGACTTTC. Translating it yields CAWSGRTSGQGASVLTF.

The chain combines TRBV29-1 with TRBJ2-7; no definite D call. The ends were cut back, 2 bases at V and 8 bases at J, with 22 bases in the middle. Germline V gene data show CDR1 as SQVTM and CDR2 as ANQGSEA. The CDR3 runs 15 residues. In nucleotides, the CDR3 is TGCAGCGTTGAATTCCCATCCCAGTGGCCACTCCAGCAGTACTTC. Protein product: CSVEFPSQWPLQQYF.

Details on this clonotype: A junction boundary mismatches the germline segment, possibly from a read error. The chain is built from TRBV12-3 or TRBV12-4 and TRBJ1-6, with D perhaps matching TRBD1 (5 bases). The length of the CDR3 is 15 residues. CDR3 region: CARSLAQGGNSPLHF. The CDR3 nucleotides read TGTGCCAGGAGTTTAGCCCAGGGAGGGAATTCACCCCTCCACTTT.

On this clonotype itself: The junction does not match germline at one end; this may be a read error. The V gene is TRBV20-1, the J gene TRBJ2-5; D is perhaps TRBD2 (6 bases). The V gene's germline CDR1 is DFQATT and CDR2 SNEGSKA (reference sequence). This CDR3 has 14 residues. DNA of the CDR3: TGCAGTGTTAGAGATAGACTAGGACAAGAGACTCAGTACTTC. It translates to CSVRDRLGQETQYF.

The chain recombines TRBV6-5 with TRBJ2-7; possibly TRBD1 for D (6 bases). This CDR3 region has 14 residues. Germline values: CDR1 MNHEY, CDR2 SVGAGI. V lost 6 bases and J 8 bases, leaving 20 bases between the germline ends. Here the CDR3 DNA reads TGTGCCAGCAGAACCAGGGGTACCTCGTACAAGCAGTACTTC. Translation gives CASRTRGTSYKQYF.

This chain joins TRBV5-1 and TRBJ2-3; D is unclear. V lost 0 bases, J lost 3 bases, and 8 bases lay in between. This CDR3 region has 14 residues. Germline CDR1 reads SGHRS; CDR2 reads YFSETQ. The CDR3 nucleotides are TGCGCCAGCAGCTTGGTACCAGATACAGATACGCAGTATTTT. This sequence encodes CASSLVPDTDTQYF.

Comment on this clonotype: Since no conserved phenylalanine or tryptophan closes the CDR3, a read error is the likely cause. The chain joins TRBV6-1 to TRBJ1-5; the match to TRBD1 covers 7 bases. Germline loops: CDR1 MNHNS, CDR2 SASEGT. The CDR3 has 15 amino acids. J was trimmed by 7 bases and V by 5 bases; bases with no gene match: 11. The CDR3 here is CASSPIQGPRQPQHS. The CDR3 coding sequence is TGTGCCAGCAGTCCCATACAGGGGCCCCGCCAGCCCCAGCATTCT.

The rearrangement links TRBV20-1 to TRBJ1-4; no definite D call. V was trimmed by 4 bases and J by 8 bases, leaving 8 bases between them. This CDR3 has 11 amino acids. CDR1 and CDR2 from the germline V gene are DFQATT and SNEGSKA (reference sequence). This chain's CDR3 is CSAIGGEKLFF. For the CDR3, the DNA is TGCAGTGCTATCGGAGGGGAAAAACTGTTTTTT.

As for this clonotype: The CDR3 carries no conserved terminal phenylalanine or tryptophan, so it likely arises from a read error. The chain couples TRBV11-3 to TRBJ2-5, with TRBD2 identical over 14 bases. This CDR3 is 16 amino acids long. CDR1 and CDR2 (germline): SGHNT, YENEEA. The CDR3 loop reads CVSSKGTSGSIETQYS. The DNA for the CDR3 is TGTGTCAGCAGCAAAGGGACTAGCGGGAGTATTGAGACCCAGTACTCC.

On this clonotype itself: A much larger clone lies one base from this, so it may be a read error. Here the CDR3 reads CASRQEQGYYSGNTIYF. CDR3 in DNA: TGCGCCAGCCGCCAAGAACAGGGGTACTACTCTGGAAACACCATATATTTT. The rearrangement uses TRBV4-3 and TRBJ1-3, with 7 positions matching TRBD1. Germline V lookup: CDR1 LGHNA, CDR2 YSLEER. This CDR3 is 17 amino acids long.

On this clonotype: The conserved phenylalanine or tryptophan is not found at the CDR3 terminus, so this likely reflects a read error. The chain recombines TRBV11-2 with TRBJ2-7; 8 bases fit TRBD1. This CDR3 is built from 15 residues. The J segment lost 5 bases and the V segment lost 6 bases, leaving 12 bases of the junction unmatched. Germline values: CDR1 SGHAT, CDR2 FQNNGV. CDR3 nucleotide sequence: TGTGCCAGCAGTCTAGGTTCAGGGGGCGGGCACGAGCAGTACTTA. Encoded protein: CASSLGSGGGHEQYL.

Concerning this clonotype: A clone one base away is much larger, so this may be a read error. V is TRBV29-1 and J is TRBJ1-2; 7 positions match TRBD1. V shed 6 bases, J shed 0 bases, and the junction held 7 bases outside the gene matches. The CDR3 contains 14 residues. CDR1 and CDR2 (germline): SQVTM, ANQGSEA. In DNA form, the CDR3 reads TGCAGCGTCCACAGGGGCGGGGCTAACTATGGCTACACCTTC. Amino acids: CSVHRGGANYGYTF.

On this clonotype itself: One end of the junction fails to match germline, which may point to a read error. The chain joins TRBV11-2 to TRBJ1-2; D is unresolved. Germline V gives CDR1 SGHAT, CDR2 FQNNGV. This CDR3 has 15 residues. CDR3 nucleotide sequence: TGTACCAGTAGCTTAATGATGGGGAATTATTATGGCTACACCTTC. It codes for CTSSLMMGNYYGYTF.

On this clonotype: Lacking the conserved final phenylalanine or tryptophan, this CDR3 likely reflects a read error. This chain joins TRBV4-2 and TRBJ2-5; 14 nucleotides align to TRBD2. V trimming: 7 bases; J trimming: 5 bases; junction bases outside the gene matches: 12. CDR3 length equals 17 residues. The germline V gene encodes CDR1 LGHNA and CDR2 YNFKEQ. The CDR3 nucleotides read TGTGCCAGCACCCAGGGGACTAGCGGGGGCCTGGGGGAGACCCAGTACTTA. It specifies CASTQGTSGGLGETQYL.

To note about this clonotype: A much larger clone lies one base from this, so it may be a read error. The V call is TRBV6-5, the J call TRBJ2-2, with TRBD1 matching 7 bases. J was trimmed by 5 bases and V by 4 bases; bases with no gene match: 7. The length of the CDR3 is 15 residues. CDR1 is MNHEY, CDR2 SVGAGI, per germline. The CDR3 region has the DNA TGTGCCAGCAGTTCGTTTGGGACAGCGACCGGGGAGCTGTTTTTT. Translating gives CASSSFGTATGELFF.